A single sample is the source of the 32 T cell receptor beta chains below, sequenced in a study of shared clonotypes between healthy human individuals. Clones were sequenced by immunoSEQ multiplex PCR, and TCRdb holds only the in-frame ones, with some missing. The sample lists about 680,000 clones, 90% to 95% seen once, with nearly 25% in the top ten. As defined, naive CD8 cells were CD45RO-negative and positively selected for CCR7, with terminally differentiated effector memory CD45RA+ cells excluded. Sequenced material: naive CD8+ T cells sorted from blood. The receptor set was obtained from a man aged 30 to 45 in good health.

V gene TRBV7-2 combines with J gene TRBJ2-1, with 11 bases matching TRBD2. The CDR3 contains 15 residues. The trim removed 5 bases at V and 6 bases at J, leaving 6 bases unmatched. CDR1 SGHTA and CDR2 FQGNSA come from the germline V gene. CDR3: CASSNSGLAGNEQFF. The CDR3 DNA reads TGTGCCAGCAGCAATAGTGGACTAGCGGGCAATGAGCAGTTCTTC.

The chain joins TRBV6-5 to TRBJ2-7; D is possibly TRBD1 or TRBD2 (5 bases each). CDR1 and CDR2 (germline): MNHEY, SVGAGI. CDR3 size: 15 residues. The V gene lost 2 bases and the J gene lost 0 bases, with 11 bases spanning the gap. CDR3 in amino acids: CASSYGTGSSYEQYF. The CDR3, as DNA: TGTGCCAGCAGTTACGGGACGGGGAGCTCCTACGAGCAGTACTTC.

This clone showed up just a few times. This same CDR3 is encoded by further DNA sequences in the sample. The genes are TRBV4-1 and TRBJ2-2; no firm D call. V was pared by 1 base and J by 1 base, with 4 bases between. CDR3 length equals 14 residues. In germline, CDR1 is MGHRA, CDR2 YSYEKL. The CDR3 coding sequence is TGCGCCAGCAGCCAAGTGGGGAACACCGGGGAGCTGTTTTTT. The encoded protein is CASSQVGNTGELFF.

V gene TRBV5-5 combines with J gene TRBJ2-2, with TRBD2 identical over 8 bases. V lost 0 bases and J lost 3; bases outside the gene matches: 10. This CDR3 is built from 18 residues. Germline CDR1 is SGHKS and CDR2 is YYEKEE (reference sequence). CDR3 bases: TGTGCCAGCAGCTTGGGCCCTCGGGAGGGTCCCTACACCGGGGAGCTGTTTTTT. Amino acid sequence: CASSLGPREGPYTGELFF.

V usage is TRBV2 and J usage is TRBJ1-5; a weak D match, TRBD1 (6 bases). Deletions cut 8 bases from V and 7 bases from J, with 24 bases between. The length of the CDR3 is 16 residues. Looked up from germline, CDR1 is SNHLY and CDR2 is FYNNEI. The CDR3 is CASSAGQFGTGQPQHF. The CDR3 DNA sequence: TGTGCCAGCTCGGCAGGGCAGTTTGGCACAGGGCAGCCCCAGCATTTT.

The V gene is TRBV6-1, the J gene TRBJ1-1; D call uncertain. Germline loops: CDR1 MNHNS, CDR2 SASEGT. The CDR3 is made up of 13 amino acids. Trimming took off 10 bases at V and 2 bases at J, with 14 bases between the two ends. The CDR3 is CATGGGENTEAFF. For the CDR3, the DNA is TGTGCCACCGGCGGCGGTGAAAACACTGAAGCTTTCTTT.

The chain couples TRBV5-4 to TRBJ1-4, with D perhaps matching TRBD1 (5 bases). This CDR3 has 14 residues. Per germline, CDR1 SGHNT and CDR2 YYREEE (reference sequence). Trimming took 4 bases from V and 7 from J, leaving 14 bases between them. CDR3 nucleotide sequence: TGTGCCAGCAGCGGGGCGGGTCTTGGTGAAAAACTGTTTTTT. Its protein is CASSGAGLGEKLFF.

The chain employs TRBV29-1 and TRBJ1-1; 7 bases agree with TRBD1. The V and J ends lost 6 bases and 6 bases, in that order; junction bases with no gene match: 10. The germline gives CDR1 SQVTM, CDR2 ANQGSEA. CDR3 length: 13 amino acids. The CDR3 DNA reads as TGCAGCGTCCTGACAGGGAAGTGGCCTGAAGCTTTCTTT. Protein sequence: CSVLTGKWPEAFF.

This chain uses TRBV27 with TRBJ2-7, with unresolved D. V gave up 5 bases and J gave up 2 bases, with 13 bases separating them. Looked up from germline, CDR1 is MNHEY and CDR2 is SMNVEV (reference sequence). The CDR3 loop spans 14 amino acids. The chain's CDR3 is CASSPMDRPYEQYF. CDR3 bases: TGTGCCAGCAGTCCTATGGACCGCCCCTACGAGCAGTACTTC.

This sequence joins TRBV4-1 and TRBJ2-7; D is uncertain. This CDR3 region has 13 residues. In germline, CDR1 is MGHRA, CDR2 YSYEKL. The V end was cut by 4 bases, the J end by 3 bases, with 10 bases between. CDR3 region: CASSPTPDYEQYF. DNA for the CDR3: TGCGCCAGCAGCCCGACGCCAGACTACGAGCAGTACTTC.

The genes are TRBV7-8 and TRBJ2-1, with 13 bases fitting TRBD2. This CDR3 has 17 amino acids. CDR1 SGHVS and CDR2 FQNEAQ come from the germline V gene. The trim removed 2 bases at V and 3 bases at J, leaving 4 bases unmatched. CDR3 sequence: CASSLPRTSGSYNEQFF. DNA for the CDR3: TGTGCCAGCAGCTTACCTAGGACTAGCGGGAGCTACAATGAGCAGTTCTTC. The whole variable domain, remainder taken from reference TRBV7-8 and TRBJ2-1, is GAGVSQSPRYKVAKRGQDVALRCDPISGHVSLFWYQQALGQGPEFLTYFQNEAQLDKSGLPSDRFFAERPEGSVSTLKIQRTQQEDSAVYLCASSLPRTSGSYNEQFFGPGTRLTVL.

The genes are TRBV6-5 and TRBJ2-3, with D possibly being TRBD1 (6 bases). The CDR3 has 15 amino acids. With 5 bases removed from V and 1 base from J, the gap between germline ends came to 13 bases. CDR1 and CDR2 from the germline V gene are MNHEY and SVGAGI. This chain's CDR3 is CASSPRRQGTDTQYF. The CDR3 nucleotides are TGTGCCAGCAGTCCCCGACGACAGGGCACAGATACGCAGTATTTT.

The chain employs TRBV5-1 and TRBJ2-1, with 7 nucleotides matching TRBD1. Germline assignment: CDR1 SGHRS and CDR2 YFSETQ. There are 16 residues in the CDR3. The ends lost 4 bases at V and 6 bases at J; junction bases unmatched: 13. This CDR3 is CASSGPQGNRANEQFF. The CDR3 region has the DNA TGCGCCAGCAGCGGACCACAGGGGAATAGGGCCAATGAGCAGTTCTTC. Supplemented by reference TRBV5-1 and TRBJ2-1, the full variable domain reads KAGVTQTPRYLIKTRGQQVTLSCSPISGHRSVSWYQQTPGQGLQFLFEYFSETQRNKGNFPGRFSGRQFSNSRSEMNVSTLELGDSALYLCASSGPQGNRANEQFFGPGTRLTVL.

This chain links TRBV11-2 with TRBJ2-2, with 7 bases aligning to TRBD2. Looked up from germline, CDR1 is SGHAT and CDR2 is FQNNGV. V trimming: 3 bases; J trimming: 5 bases; junction bases outside the gene matches: 3. The CDR3 runs 14 residues. The CDR3 DNA is TGTGCCAGCAGCTTGGTTAGCGGGACCGGGGAGCTGTTTTTT. This sequence encodes CASSLVSGTGELFF.

The V and J genes are TRBV4-3 and TRBJ2-7; maybe TRBD1 (6 bases). Trimming pared 5 bases from V and 6 bases from J, leaving 20 bases between. Germline lookup yields CDR1 LGHNA and CDR2 YSLEER. The length of the CDR3 is 15 residues. The CDR3, as DNA: TGCGCCAGCAGCGCCGATACCGGGACATCAAGCGAGCAGTACTTC. Its protein is CASSADTGTSSEQYF.

This clone was counted a single time. Other nucleotide sequences from this sample produce the same CDR3. The chain joins TRBV15 to TRBJ2-4; a possible D gene is TRBD2 (5 bases). Trimming left V 1 base short and J 0 bases short, with 7 bases between. This CDR3 is 15 amino acids long. Germline CDR1 is LNHNV and CDR2 is YYDKDF (reference sequence). The CDR3: CATSRGTLAKNIQYF. The CDR3 bases are TGTGCCACCAGCAGAGGGACTTTAGCCAAAAACATTCAGTACTTC.

For this clone: Other DNA sequences in the sample encode the same CDR3. The CDR3 reads CASSLSGVGEQYF. CDR3 coding DNA: TGTGCCAGCAGTTTATCAGGGGTAGGAGAGCAGTACTTC. This chain uses TRBV27 with TRBJ2-7; D perhaps matches TRBD1 (5 bases). CDR3 length: 13 residues. Trimming took 0 bases from V and 7 from J, leaving 10 bases between them. Germline V gene data show CDR1 as MNHEY and CDR2 as SMNVEV (reference sequence).

The rearrangement uses TRBV7-9 and TRBJ1-3; 7 nucleotides align to TRBD1. There are 17 residues in the CDR3. V gave up 5 bases and J gave up 0 bases; unmatched junction bases: 10. Germline V gives CDR1 SEHNR, CDR2 FQNEAQ (reference sequence). This chain's CDR3 is CASSPQGTQDSGNTIYF. CDR3 DNA: TGTGCCAGCAGCCCACAGGGGACGCAAGACTCTGGAAACACCATATATTTT.

V and J are TRBV9 and TRBJ1-5; D call uncertain. Per the germline V gene, CDR1 is SGDLS and CDR2 is YYNGEE. Between the trimmed V and J ends, which lost 2 bases and 0 bases, there was a span of 9 bases. The CDR3 extends over 15 amino acids. The CDR3 reads CASSVGSGSNQPQHF. CDR3 coding DNA: TGTGCCAGCAGCGTTGGCAGCGGTAGCAATCAGCCCCAGCATTTT.

The chain links TRBV13 to TRBJ1-5; D unresolved. Germline loops: CDR1 PRHDT, CDR2 FYEKMQ (reference sequence). The CDR3 has 16 amino acids. V lost 0 bases to trimming and J lost 3 bases, with 12 bases between them. The CDR3: CASSLGPGRLNQPQHF. The CDR3 region has the DNA TGTGCCAGCAGCTTAGGCCCCGGGAGACTCAATCAGCCCCAGCATTTT.

The V and J genes are TRBV7-9 and TRBJ2-1; D ambiguous. The CDR3 is made up of 17 amino acids. The germline V gene has CDR1 SEHNR and CDR2 FQNEAQ (reference sequence). Trimming shortened V by 4 bases and J by 0 bases, and 16 bases separated the two germline ends. CDR3 in DNA: TGTGCCAGCAGCTACCCCCCTGCGCACCACTCCTACAATGAGCAGTTCTTC. Protein: CASSYPPAHHSYNEQFF.

V gene TRBV14 combines with J gene TRBJ2-1, with 10 bases fitting TRBD2. The V segment lost 4 bases and the J segment 4 bases; nucleotides outside the gene matches: 10. CDR1 and CDR2 from the germline V gene are SGHDN and FVKESK. The CDR3 loop spans 17 amino acids. The CDR3 region has the DNA TGTGCCAGCAGCCTTGAAATAACTAGCGGGATGTACAATGAGCAGTTCTTC. Amino acid sequence: CASSLEITSGMYNEQFF.

The chain employs TRBV28 and TRBJ2-2, with 14 bases fitting TRBD2. The junction had 15 bases not matched to a gene; V was cut back by 5 bases and J by 4 bases. The germline V gene has CDR1 MDHEN and CDR2 SYDVKM. CDR3 length equals 20 residues. CDR3 protein: CASSGPSGLAGEKSTGELFF. The DNA for the CDR3 is TGTGCCAGCAGTGGTCCCTCGGGACTAGCGGGAGAAAAGAGCACCGGGGAGCTGTTTTTT.

This chain connects TRBV7-9 to TRBJ2-2; D remains unclear. The CDR3 has 14 amino acids. V was shortened by 4 bases and J by 5 bases, with 11 bases between the two germline ends. The V gene's germline CDR1 is SEHNR and CDR2 FQNEAQ (reference sequence). The CDR3 coding sequence is TGTGCCAGCAGCTCGTATCGGTTTACCGGGGAGCTGTTTTTT. This encodes CASSSYRFTGELFF. Variable domain in full (rest from reference TRBV7-9 and TRBJ2-2): DTGVSQNPRHKITKRGQNVTFRCDPISEHNRLYWYRQTLGQGPEFLTYFQNEAQLEKSRLLSDRFSAERPKGSFSTLEIQRTEQGDSAMYLCASSSYRFTGELFFGEGSRLTVL.

The chain employs TRBV7-8 and TRBJ1-1; no firm D call. V lost 0 bases and J 10 bases, leaving 9 bases between the germline ends. The CDR3 is 12 residues long. Germline-derived CDR1 and CDR2 are SGHVS and FQNEAQ. CDR3 nucleotide sequence: TGTGCCAGCAGCTTAGCAACCGGGCGAGCTTTCTTT. Protein: CASSLATGRAFF.

The chain recombines TRBV23-1 with TRBJ1-1; perhaps TRBD1 as D (6 bases). TRBV23-1 is sorted into the ORF group, with uncertain function. This CDR3 region has 11 residues. Trimming shortened V by 2 bases and J by 11 bases, and 9 bases separated the two germline ends. CDR3 in DNA: TGCGCCAGCAGTCAAAGGGGGTACGCTTTCTTT. Encoded protein: CASSQRGYAFF.

The chain couples TRBV7-2 to TRBJ2-1; 10 bases line up with TRBD1. Trimming removed 9 bases from V and 1 base from J; junction bases left unmatched: 3. There are 14 residues in the CDR3. The germline V gene encodes CDR1 SGHTA and CDR2 FQGNSA. The CDR3 DNA reads as TGTGCCAGTGGGGACAGGGGATCCTACAATGAGCAGTTCTTC. Protein sequence: CASGDRGSYNEQFF.

The chain uses TRBV7-7 and TRBJ2-6; D possibly uses TRBD1 or TRBD2 (5 bases each). Looked up from germline, CDR1 is SSHAT and CDR2 is FNYEAQ (reference sequence). The CDR3 runs 14 residues. Trimming removed 8 bases from V and 0 bases from J, with 8 bases in between. CDR3 amino acids: CASGTGSGANVLTF. The CDR3 nucleotides are TGTGCCAGCGGGACGGGCTCTGGGGCCAACGTCCTGACTTTC.

Only one count was recorded for this clone. This sequence joins TRBV7-9 and TRBJ2-5; maybe TRBD2 (7 bases). The CDR3 runs to 15 residues. Trimming removed 1 base at V and 2 bases at J, with 11 bases between. The germline V gene encodes CDR1 SEHNR and CDR2 FQNEAQ (reference sequence). The CDR3 sequence is CASSLVGGAQETQYF. CDR3 DNA sequence: TGTGCCAGCAGCTTAGTAGGGGGGGCTCAAGAGACCCAGTACTTC.

The chain couples TRBV27 to TRBJ1-2, with a possible D match to TRBD1 (6 bases). The CDR3 loop spans 16 amino acids. Trimming removed 2 bases from V and 1 base from J, with 14 bases in between. Germline lookup yields CDR1 MNHEY and CDR2 SMNVEV (reference sequence). The CDR3 bases are TGTGCCAGCAGTTTAGCGTGGGGGCGAGGTAACTATGGCTACACCTTC. Amino acid sequence: CASSLAWGRGNYGYTF.

The chain employs TRBV28 and TRBJ2-1; 8 bases align to TRBD1. CDR1 and CDR2 from the germline V gene are MDHEN and SYDVKM. The CDR3 extends over 17 amino acids. The V and J ends lost 4 bases and 2 bases, in that order; junction bases with no gene match: 10. DNA of the CDR3: TGTGCCAGCAGTTCCCCGCTCGACAGGGGTCCCTACAATGAGCAGTTCTTC. Residues: CASSSPLDRGPYNEQFF.

V usage is TRBV7-8 and J usage is TRBJ2-1; D might be TRBD1 or TRBD2, each matching 6 bases. Germline lookup yields CDR1 SGHVS and CDR2 FQNEAQ. The V end lost 3 bases, the J end lost 1 base, and 16 bases lay between the germline ends. The CDR3 is 17 amino acids. The CDR3 spells CASSFPGGAGSYNEQFF. In DNA form, the CDR3 reads TGTGCCAGCAGCTTTCCTGGGGGCGCGGGATCCTACAATGAGCAGTTCTTC.